These T cell receptor beta chains were read from a single sample in a study of blood T cell repertoires in COVID-19. Generated by immunoSEQ multiplex PCR, the TCRdb table keeps only in-frame clones and is missing some. This sample has about 140,000 clones, with 65% to 90% found just once. Sequencing was done on a sample of peripheral blood. These receptor sequences come from a man between 60 and 70 years old with active or convalescent COVID-19. CDR3s include the opening cysteine and the closing phenylalanine or tryptophan. The D gene is left open where the match is weak. Clone size is given for some rows only: seen once, a few or many times, or a class if the clone is expanded.

D: -; size: once; V: TRBV15; J: TRBJ2-2; DNA: TGTGCCACCAGCGCACTAGCTGCCGGGGAGCTGTTTTTT; CDR3: CATSALAAGELFF
D: TRBD1; size: -; V: TRBV9; J: TRBJ2-2; DNA: TGTGCCAGCTCCGTGGTTGGGACAGTTCGGGGGGAGCTGTTTTTT; CDR3: CASSVVGTVRGELFF
D: -; size: -; V: TRBV11-3; J: TRBJ2-1; DNA: TGTGCCAGCAGCTTAAACGGTCACAATGAGCAGTTCTTC; CDR3: CASSLNGHNEQFF
D: -; size: -; V: TRBV19; J: TRBJ1-5; DNA: TGTGCCAGTAGTATTTCTGACATAGACTACATTAGCAATCAGCCCCAGCATTTT; CDR3: CASSISDIDYISNQPQHF
D: -; size: -; V: TRBV30; J: TRBJ1-5; DNA: TGTGCCTGGAGTGCACAGGGAAATCAGCCCCAGCATTTT; CDR3: CAWSAQGNQPQHF
D: -; size: few; V: TRBV7-9; J: TRBJ2-2; DNA: TGTGCCAGCACCTCCAGTCCGTACACCGGGGAGCTGTTTTTT; CDR3: CASTSSPYTGELFF
D: TRBD2; size: -; V: TRBV5-4; J: TRBJ2-1; DNA: TGTGCCAGCAGCCGATCCCTCGGGACTAGCGGCGGCGGGTACAATGAGCAGTTCTTC; CDR3: CASSRSLGTSGGGYNEQFF
D: -; size: -; V: TRBV7-2; J: TRBJ1-3; DNA: TGTGCCCTAGAGCGGGGGACGGGAAACACCATATATTTT; CDR3: CALERGTGNTIYF
D: -; size: -; V: TRBV30; J: TRBJ2-7; DNA: TGTGCCTGGAGTGTAGGAGACTACGAGCAGTACTTC; CDR3: CAWSVGDYEQYF
D: -; size: -; V: TRBV5-4; J: TRBJ2-7; DNA: TGTGCCAGCAGCGCAGACAGGAGGGAGCAGTACTTC; CDR3: CASSADRREQYF
D: -; size: -; V: TRBV10-2; J: TRBJ2-1; DNA: TGCGCCAGCAGTCTACAGGGCGGACTAGTGAACAATGAGCAGTTCTTC; CDR3: CASSLQGGLVNNEQFF
D: TRBD1; size: -; V: TRBV6-5; J: TRBJ2-7; DNA: TGTGCCACCGACGGGACAGGGAGCTACGAGCAGTACTTC; CDR3: CATDGTGSYEQYF
D: -; size: -; V: TRBV4-2; J: TRBJ1-2; DNA: TGTGCCAGCAGCCAAGCCCAGAGGGCTCGCTATGGCTACACCTTC; CDR3: CASSQAQRARYGYTF
D: TRBD2; size: -; V: TRBV4-1; J: TRBJ2-1; DNA: TGCGCCAGCAGCCAAGAGGGGGGGAGCAACAATGAGCAGTTCTTC; CDR3: CASSQEGGSNNEQFF
D: TRBD2; size: -; V: TRBV4-1; J: TRBJ2-3; DNA: TGCGCCAGCAGCCAACGTCTGACCGGGACTACTAGCACAGATACGCAGTATTTT; CDR3: CASSQRLTGTTSTDTQYF
D: -; size: -; V: TRBV7-8; J: TRBJ1-3; DNA: TGTGCCAGCAGCCCGCGTGGAAACACCATATATTTT; CDR3: CASSPRGNTIYF
D: TRBD2; size: -; V: TRBV10-3; J: TRBJ2-7; DNA: TGTGCCATCAGCCTGACTAGCGGGAGCTCCTACGAGCAGTACTTC; CDR3: CAISLTSGSSYEQYF
D: -; size: -; V: TRBV20-1; J: TRBJ1-1; DNA: TGCAGTGCTATAACAGGGACGGTAGCTTTCTTT; CDR3: CSAITGTVAFF
D: -; size: few; V: TRBV11-2; J: TRBJ1-1; DNA: TGTGCCAGCAGCCCGAACAGAGACAGGAAAGCTTTCTTT; CDR3: CASSPNRDRKAFF
D: TRBD2; size: -; V: TRBV7-8; J: TRBJ2-5; DNA: TGTGCCAGCAGCCCACTTTCTAGCGGGAGGCTCTACCCTCAAGAGACCCAGTACTTC; CDR3: CASSPLSSGRLYPQETQYF
D: -; size: -; V: TRBV15; J: TRBJ2-2; DNA: TGTGCCACCAGCAGAGATCGTACAGCGAACACCGGGGAGCTGTTTTTT; CDR3: CATSRDRTANTGELFF
D: -; size: -; V: TRBV21-1; J: TRBJ1-5; DNA: TGTGCCAGCAGCAAAGTAACTGCGGGACAGGGTAACAATCAGCCCCAGCATTTT; CDR3: CASSKVTAGQGNNQPQHF
D: -; size: -; V: TRBV30; J: TRBJ1-2; DNA: TGTGCCTACCGGATACAGGGCATTATTGGTGGAGGCTACACCTTC; CDR3: CAYRIQGIIGGGYTF
D: -; size: -; V: TRBV18; J: TRBJ1-3; DNA: TGTGCCAGCTCTACCAGACAGCGCTCTGGAAACACCATATATTTT; CDR3: CASSTRQRSGNTIYF
D: TRBD2; size: once; V: TRBV4-1; J: TRBJ2-5; DNA: TGCGCCAGCAGCCAACAACTAGCGGGAGTTCGAGAGACCCAGTACTTC; CDR3: CASSQQLAGVRETQYF
D: -; size: -; V: TRBV5-4; J: TRBJ1-2; DNA: TGTGCCAGCAGCCCTGACAGCTATGGCTACACCTTC; CDR3: CASSPDSYGYTF
D: TRBD2; size: -; V: TRBV9; J: TRBJ2-3; DNA: TGTGCCAGCAGCGTATTGGCCGGGAGGGAGATAGATACGCAGTATTTT; CDR3: CASSVLAGREIDTQYF
D: TRBD2; size: -; V: TRBV27; J: TRBJ2-2; DNA: TGTGCCAGCAGTCCGGAACTAGCGATGGGCGGGGAGCTGTTTTTT; CDR3: CASSPELAMGGELFF
D: -; size: -; V: TRBV18; J: TRBJ2-7; DNA: TGTGCCAGCTCACCGGGGGGACAGATCTCCTACGAGCAGTACTTC; CDR3: CASSPGGQISYEQYF
D: TRBD1; size: -; V: TRBV24-1; J: TRBJ1-2; DNA: TGTGCCACCAGTGATAGGGACAGTTATGGCTACACCTTC; CDR3: CATSDRDSYGYTF
D: -; size: -; V: TRBV19; J: TRBJ1-1; DNA: TGTGCCAGTAGTATTACAGGGAGTCCTGAAGCTTTCTTT; CDR3: CASSITGSPEAFF
D: TRBD2; size: once; V: TRBV6-2/TRBV6-3; J: TRBJ2-5; DNA: TGTGCCAGCAGTTACGAAGGGTCCCTGCGGGAGGGTTACGAGACCCAGTACTTC; CDR3: CASSYEGSLREGYETQYF
D: TRBD1; size: -; V: TRBV4-3; J: TRBJ1-1; DNA: TGCGCCAGCAGCCAAGGGGGACAGTGGAACACTGAAGCTTTCTTT; CDR3: CASSQGGQWNTEAFF
D: -; size: -; V: TRBV4-1; J: TRBJ2-1; DNA: TGCGCCAGCAGCCAAGATTCGAGCGGCTCCTACAATGAGCAGTTCTTC; CDR3: CASSQDSSGSYNEQFF
D: -; size: few; V: TRBV19; J: TRBJ1-2; DNA: TGTGCCAGTAACGGTCCAGGGGATAACTATGGCTACACCTTC; CDR3: CASNGPGDNYGYTF
D: -; size: -; V: TRBV4-3; J: TRBJ2-4; DNA: TGCGCCAGCAGCCAAGAAATGGGGCGGGATGGGGTAGCCAAAAACATTCAGTACTTC; CDR3: CASSQEMGRDGVAKNIQYF
D: -; size: -; V: TRBV21-1; J: TRBJ2-5; DNA: TGTGCCAGCATGGCTCCCGGGGGGGGTGACGATGAAGAGACCCAGTACTTC; CDR3: CASMAPGGGDDEETQYF
D: TRBD1; size: few; V: TRBV7-6; J: TRBJ1-2; DNA: TGTGCCAGCAGCTTAAAACAGGGGAACTATGGCTACACCTTC; CDR3: CASSLKQGNYGYTF
D: -; size: -; V: TRBV28; J: TRBJ1-2; DNA: TGTGCCAGCAGCAGGGCTAGAGGTGGCTACACCTTC; CDR3: CASSRARGGYTF
D: -; size: -; V: TRBV11-2; J: TRBJ1-3; DNA: TGTGCCAGCAGCTTAGTAAGGGGGAGTGGAAACACCATATATTTT; CDR3: CASSLVRGSGNTIYF
D: TRBD2; size: -; V: TRBV4-3; J: TRBJ2-1; DNA: TGCGCCAGCAGCCAAAGGTACCTAGCGGAGGACTACAATGAGCAGTTCTTC; CDR3: CASSQRYLAEDYNEQFF
D: TRBD2; size: -; V: TRBV24-1; J: TRBJ2-1; DNA: TGTGCCACCAGTGACCCTACTAGCGGACCCAACAATGAGCAGTTCTTC; CDR3: CATSDPTSGPNNEQFF
D: -; size: -; V: TRBV7-9; J: TRBJ1-1; DNA: TGTGCCAGCAGGGTACAGGGTTGGGACACTGAAGCTTTCTTT; CDR3: CASRVQGWDTEAFF
D: -; size: -; V: TRBV6-2/TRBV6-3; J: TRBJ1-6; DNA: TGTGCCAGCAGTGCAGGGTTGGGAAATTCACCCCTCCACTTT; CDR3: CASSAGLGNSPLHF